These 8 T cell receptor beta chains were all obtained from the same sample, sequenced in a study of CD8 T cells in Susac syndrome. An input of about 0.5 to 1 ug of RNA was subjected to reverse transcription using random hexamers. Each CDR3 protein is one row after TCRdb ran MiXCR on the immunoSEQ multiplex PCR reads. Among roughly 120,000 distinct CDR3 sequences listed, approximately 95% were seen once. The sample was CD8+ T cells from PBMCs. Receptors originate from a human donor with multiple sclerosis.

This sequence joins TRBV5-6 and TRBJ2-7; D tentatively fits TRBD1 or TRBD2 (6 bases each). The CDR3 runs 14 residues. Trimming took off 0 bases at V and 5 bases at J, with 12 bases between the two ends. CDR1 is SGHDT, CDR2 YYEEEE, per germline. The CDR3 loop reads CASSLGAGGHEQYF. The CDR3 DNA is TGTGCCAGCAGCTTGGGAGCCGGGGGCCACGAGCAGTACTTC.

V gene TRBV5-1 combines with J gene TRBJ2-6; maybe TRBD2 (5 bases). The CDR3 runs to 18 residues. Germline CDR1 reads SGHRS; CDR2 reads YFSETQ. V was trimmed by 6 bases and J by 0 bases, leaving 19 bases between them. The CDR3 here is CASTPGWRALSGANVLTF. CDR3 nucleotides: TGCGCCAGCACCCCAGGTTGGCGGGCCCTCTCTGGGGCCAACGTCCTGACTTTC.

This chain uses TRBV27 with TRBJ2-3, with 10 bases matching TRBD2. The CDR3 has 16 residues. The V gene's germline CDR1 is MNHEY and CDR2 SMNVEV (reference sequence). Germline trimming cut 8 bases from V and 4 bases from J; bases unmatched to any gene: 12. The CDR3, as DNA: TGTGCCAGCCAAAACGGGGGAGCGGGGGGGCCAGATACGCAGTATTTT. It encodes CASQNGGAGGPDTQYF.

V gene TRBV7-9 combines with J gene TRBJ2-5; 8 bases line up with TRBD1. CDR3 size: 16 residues. Germline CDR1 reads SEHNR; CDR2 reads FQNEAQ (reference sequence). Unmatched junction bases numbered 8, after V lost 4 bases and J lost 1 base. This CDR3 reads CASSSQDRDPQETQYF. CDR3 coding DNA: TGTGCCAGCAGCTCACAGGACAGGGATCCCCAAGAGACCCAGTACTTC. Variable domain in full (rest from reference TRBV7-9 and TRBJ2-5): DTGVSQNPRHKITKRGQNVTFRCDPISEHNRLYWYRQTLGQGPEFLTYFQNEAQLEKSRLLSDRFSAERPKGSFSTLEIQRTEQGDSAMYLCASSSQDRDPQETQYFGPGTRLLVL.

V gene TRBV1 combines with J gene TRBJ2-2; the D call in the table, TRBD1, was not verified against the DNA. TRBV1 is termed a pseudogene. CDR3 length: 16 residues. CDR3 loop: CTSSQERGHNTGELFF. The CDR3 DNA reads as TGCACCAGCAGCCAAGAACGGGGACACAACACCGGGGAGCTGTTTTTT.

J is TRBJ2-3 and V is TRBV7-4; D ambiguous. Per germline, CDR1 SGHVT and CDR2 SQSDAQ. This CDR3 comprises 13 residues. V shed 7 bases and J shed 2 bases, with 10 bases lying between them. CDR3 protein: CASTRLYTDTQYF. For the CDR3, the DNA is TGTGCCAGCACCAGACTTTACACAGATACGCAGTATTTT.

The rearrangement joins TRBV3-1 to TRBJ1-5; 9 nucleotides line up with TRBD1. V dropped 0 bases and J dropped 2; count of bases not matched to a gene: 17. This CDR3 is 21 amino acids long. CDR1 LGHDT and CDR2 YNNKEL come from the germline V gene (reference sequence). The CDR3 reads CASSQDGFALGQGGCNQPQHF. As DNA, the CDR3 is TGTGCCAGCAGCCAAGATGGGTTCGCGCTGGGACAGGGAGGATGCAATCAGCCCCAGCATTTT. Using reference TRBV3-1 and TRBJ1-5 for the parts outside the CDR3, the full variable domain is DTAVSQTPKYLVTQMGNDKSIKCEQNLGHDTMYWYKQDSKKFLKIMFSYNNKELIINETVPNRFSPKSPDKAHLNLHINSLELGDSAVYFCASSQDGFALGQGGCNQPQHFGDGTRLSIL.

The gene calls are TRBV23-1 and TRBJ2-3, with D possibly being TRBD1 (6 bases). TRBV23-1 has ORF status, its function being uncertain. The CDR3 contains 15 residues. Trimming took 1 base from V and 3 from J, leaving 11 bases between them. The CDR3 loop reads CASSQWGRGTDTQYF. The CDR3 DNA follows: TGCGCCAGCAGTCAATGGGGCAGGGGAACAGATACGCAGTATTTT.